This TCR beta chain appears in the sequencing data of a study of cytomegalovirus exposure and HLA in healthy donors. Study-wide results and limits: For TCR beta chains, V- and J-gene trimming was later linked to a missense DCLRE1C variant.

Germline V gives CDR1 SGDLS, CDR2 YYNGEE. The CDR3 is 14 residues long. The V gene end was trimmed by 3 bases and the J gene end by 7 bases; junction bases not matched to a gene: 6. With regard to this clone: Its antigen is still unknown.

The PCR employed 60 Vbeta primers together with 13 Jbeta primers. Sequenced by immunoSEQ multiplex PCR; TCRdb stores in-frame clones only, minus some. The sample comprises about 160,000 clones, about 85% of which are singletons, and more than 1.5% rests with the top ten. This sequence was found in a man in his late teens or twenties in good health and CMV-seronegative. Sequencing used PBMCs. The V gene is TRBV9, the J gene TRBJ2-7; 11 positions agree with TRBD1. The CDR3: CASSEGQGAGEQYF. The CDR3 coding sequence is TGTGCCAGCAGCGAAGGACAGGGGGCGGGGGAGCAGTACTTC.